This TCR beta chain was sequenced during a study of regulatory T cells in long-lasting Graves disease. Findings and limits, study-wide: Because few samples were included, accuracy may have been lower. Persistent disease exhibited a predilection for TRBV28, TRBJ1-2 and TRBJ2-5.

Building the TCR beta libraries relied on iRepertoire HTBI primers, and CDR3 regions underwent Arm-PCR. Study processing details: Across the samples, identification revealed roughly 56 TRBV and around 13 TRBJ segments. MiXCR was run by TCRdb on the multiplex PCR reads, yielding one entry per CDR3 protein. The V and J calls reflect TCRdb's pipeline rather than the authors' work. This table holds over 650,000 distinct CDR3 sequences, about 32% found once. Germline V CDR1 and CDR2: PRHDT, FYEKMQ (reference sequence). The CDR3 runs to 18 residues. After removal of 1 base from V and 5 bases from J, the junction contained 11 bases not matched to a gene. Time point specified: persistent/refractory GD, antithyroid drugs over 5 years with positive TRAb. The TCR library used RNA extracted from PBMCs. About this clonotype itself: The antigen is undetermined.

The V call is TRBV13, the J call TRBJ1-6, with 7 positions matching TRBD1. The receptor comes from a female donor with Graves disease. The sample was peripheral blood mononuclear cells (PBMCs), taken when the disease was refractory, from a patient treated with antithyroid drugs. The CDR3, as DNA: TGTGCCAGCAGCTTAGCCGCGGGACAGAGGAACCATAATTCACCCCTCCACTTT. It translates to CASSLAAGQRNHNSPLHF.